This paragraph covers one T cell receptor beta chain sequence. Here immunoSEQ multiplex PCR was the method, and the copy in TCRdb shows in-frame clones only, minus some. The sample records fewer than 200,000 clones, 70% to 85% being singletons. The data were taken from a study of blood T cell repertoires in COVID-19. Background on the study: Whether acute or convalescent, the COVID-19 samples came from the United States, Italy and Spain.

Everyone who took part was 18 to 89 years old, and they came from about two dozen US areas. Participants' own reports of clinical history determined their cohort assignment. Germline assignment: CDR1 MDHEN and CDR2 SYDVKM. The junction had 9 bases not matched to a gene; V was cut back by 5 bases and J by 2 bases. CDR3 size: 15 residues. Material: PBMCs or T cells enriched from blood (not recorded which). The sequence derives from a man over 45 who had recovered from COVID-19. The chain has TRBV28 and TRBJ2-7, with 7 bases fitting TRBD2. The CDR3 coding sequence is TGTGCCAGCAGTCCCGATGGCGGGGGAGCCTACGAGCAGTACTTC. Its translation is CASSPDGGGAYEQYF.